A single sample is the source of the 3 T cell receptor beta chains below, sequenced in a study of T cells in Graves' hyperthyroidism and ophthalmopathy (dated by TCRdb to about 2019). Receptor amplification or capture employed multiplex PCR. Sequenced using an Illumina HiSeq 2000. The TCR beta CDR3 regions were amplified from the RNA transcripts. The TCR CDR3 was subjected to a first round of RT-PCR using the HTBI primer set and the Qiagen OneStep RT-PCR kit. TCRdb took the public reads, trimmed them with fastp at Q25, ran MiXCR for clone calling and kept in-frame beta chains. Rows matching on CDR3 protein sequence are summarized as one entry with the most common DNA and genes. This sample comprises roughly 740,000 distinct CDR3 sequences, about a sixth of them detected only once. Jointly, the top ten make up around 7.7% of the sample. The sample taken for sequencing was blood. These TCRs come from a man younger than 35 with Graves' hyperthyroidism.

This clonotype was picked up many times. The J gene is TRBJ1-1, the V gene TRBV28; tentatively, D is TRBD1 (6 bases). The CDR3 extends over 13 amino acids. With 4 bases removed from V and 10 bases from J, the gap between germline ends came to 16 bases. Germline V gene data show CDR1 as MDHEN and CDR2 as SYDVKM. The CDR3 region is CASSSRQRGGAFF. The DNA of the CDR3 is TGTGCCAGCAGTTCCCGACAGAGGGGGGGAGCTTTCTTT. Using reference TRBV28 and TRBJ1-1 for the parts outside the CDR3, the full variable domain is DVKVTQSSRYLVKRTGEKVFLECVQDMDHENMFWYRQDPGLGLRLIYFSYDVKMKEKGDIPEGYSVSREKKERFSLILESASTNQTSMYLCASSSRQRGGAFFGQGTRLTVV.

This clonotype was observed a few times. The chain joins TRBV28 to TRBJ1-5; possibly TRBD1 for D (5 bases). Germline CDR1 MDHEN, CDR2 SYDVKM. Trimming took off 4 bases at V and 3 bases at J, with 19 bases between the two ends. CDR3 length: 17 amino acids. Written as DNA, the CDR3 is TGTGCCAGCAGTTCTATAGGGGAACTTTGGGCCAATCAGCCCCAGCATTTT. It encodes CASSSIGELWANQPQHF.

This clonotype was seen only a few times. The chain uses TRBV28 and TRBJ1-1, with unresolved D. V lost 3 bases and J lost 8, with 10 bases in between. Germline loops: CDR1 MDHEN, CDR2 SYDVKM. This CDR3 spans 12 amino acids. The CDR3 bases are TGTGCCAGCAGTTTCAGACGTAAGGAAGCTTTCTTT. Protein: CASSFRRKEAFF. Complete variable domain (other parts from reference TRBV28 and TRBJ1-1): DVKVTQSSRYLVKRTGEKVFLECVQDMDHENMFWYRQDPGLGLRLIYFSYDVKMKEKGDIPEGYSVSREKKERFSLILESASTNQTSMYLCASSFRRKEAFFGQGTRLTVV.